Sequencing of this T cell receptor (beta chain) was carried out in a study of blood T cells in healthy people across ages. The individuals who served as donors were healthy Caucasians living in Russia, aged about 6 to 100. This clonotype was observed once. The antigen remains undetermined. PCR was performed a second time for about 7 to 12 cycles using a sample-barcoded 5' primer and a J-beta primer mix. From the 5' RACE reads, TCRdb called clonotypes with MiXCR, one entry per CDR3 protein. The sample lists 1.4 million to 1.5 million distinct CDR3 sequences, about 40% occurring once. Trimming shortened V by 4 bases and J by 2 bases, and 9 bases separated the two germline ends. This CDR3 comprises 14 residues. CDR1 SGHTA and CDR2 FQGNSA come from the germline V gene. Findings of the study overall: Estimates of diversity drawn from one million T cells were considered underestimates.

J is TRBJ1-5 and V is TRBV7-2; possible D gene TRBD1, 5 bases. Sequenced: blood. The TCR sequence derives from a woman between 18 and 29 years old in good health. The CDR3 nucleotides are TGTGCCAGCAGCTGGAGGGGTGGCAATCAGCCCCAGCATTTT. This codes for CASSWRGGNQPQHF. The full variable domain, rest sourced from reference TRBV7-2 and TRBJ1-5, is GAGVSQSPSNKVTEKGKDVELRCDPISGHTALYWYRQSLGQGLEFLIYFQGNSAPDKSGLPSDRFSAERTGGSVSTLTIQRTQQEDSAVYLCASSWRGGNQPQHFGDGTRLSIL.